The 23 T cell receptor beta chains below come from one sample, sequenced in a study of OX40 agonist ivuxolimab in advanced cancers. Measured with immunoSEQ multiplex PCR; TCRdb has only the in-frame clones, and not every one. Here the sample spans fewer than 100,000 clones, more than 80% being singletons. The sample consisted of CD4+ or CD8+ T cells sorted from blood, taken in a trial of the OX40 agonist ivuxolimab. The source is an adult with an advanced solid tumor such as melanoma, head and neck, liver or kidney cancer.

This clone was picked up one time. The chain is built from TRBV27 and TRBJ2-3, with a possible D match to TRBD2 (6 bases). Trimming removed 3 bases from V and 0 bases from J, with 10 bases in between. The germline V gene has CDR1 MNHEY and CDR2 SMNVEV (reference sequence). The CDR3 has 15 residues. This CDR3 reads CASSLYSGSTDTQYF. CDR3 nucleotide sequence: TGTGCCAGCAGTTTGTATAGCGGTAGCACAGATACGCAGTATTTT.

The V call is TRBV2, the J call TRBJ2-7; a weak D match, TRBD2 (6 bases). Germline lookup yields CDR1 SNHLY and CDR2 FYNNEI. Trimming shortened V by 4 bases and J by 6 bases, and 16 bases separated the two germline ends. The CDR3 contains 14 residues. CDR3 bases: TGTGCCAGCAGTGGTGGGACTGGCGGGGCCGAGCAGTACTTC. It codes for CASSGGTGGAEQYF.

On this clone: Other DNA sequences in this specimen translate into the identical CDR3. V is TRBV5-1 and J is TRBJ1-5; D unclear. With 4 bases removed from V and 5 bases from J, the gap between germline ends came to 10 bases. Germline CDR1 SGHRS, CDR2 YFSETQ. CDR3 length: 13 residues. CDR3 sequence reads: CASSLGPDQPQHF. The CDR3 nucleotides are TGCGCCAGCAGCCTCGGGCCCGATCAGCCCCAGCATTTT.

J is TRBJ1-3 and V is TRBV7-2; D perhaps matches TRBD1 (6 bases). Germline loops: CDR1 SGHTA, CDR2 FQGNSA. Trimming took off 2 bases at V and 4 bases at J, with 9 bases between the two ends. CDR3 length: 14 residues. CDR3 coding DNA: TGTGCCAGCAGCTTAACAGGGTCGGGAAACACCATATATTTT. Translating gives CASSLTGSGNTIYF.

This clone was picked up one time. The chain uses TRBV2 and TRBJ2-5; 7 bases fit TRBD1. CDR1 is SNHLY and CDR2 is FYNNEI in the germline V gene. Unmatched junction bases numbered 12, after V lost 6 bases and J lost 2 bases. This CDR3 has 16 amino acids. CDR3 region: CASSGEPGRGQETQYF. In DNA, the CDR3 is TGTGCCAGCAGCGGTGAGCCCGGCAGGGGGCAAGAGACCCAGTACTTC. The variable domain in full, with the rest retrieved from reference TRBV2 and TRBJ2-5, is EPEVTQTPSHQVTQMGQEVILRCVPISNHLYFYWYRQILGQKVEFLVSFYNNEISEKSEIFDDQFSVERPDGSNFTLKIRSTKLEDSAMYFCASSGEPGRGQETQYFGPGTRLLVL.

The rearrangement links TRBV7-9 to TRBJ2-5; possibly TRBD1 for D (6 bases). Germline assignment: CDR1 SEHNR and CDR2 FQNEAQ (reference sequence). CDR3 length equals 15 residues. V was cut by 5 bases and J by 0 bases, with 13 bases left in between. This chain's CDR3 is CASSPTDSYQETQYF. CDR3 nucleotides: TGTGCCAGCAGCCCTACGGACAGTTACCAAGAGACCCAGTACTTC.

This rearrangement joins TRBV19 to TRBJ2-6; possibly TRBD1 for D (6 bases). Germline assignment: CDR1 LNHDA and CDR2 SQIVND (reference sequence). V lost 7 bases and J lost 2, with 9 bases in between. The CDR3 is made up of 14 amino acids. The CDR3 nucleotides read TGTGCCAGTAAGGACAGTCCTGGGGCCAACGTCCTGACTTTC. Amino acid sequence: CASKDSPGANVLTF.

The rearrangement uses TRBV9 and TRBJ1-1, with D perhaps TRBD1 (5 bases). The length of the CDR3 is 14 residues. Per germline, CDR1 SGDLS and CDR2 YYNGEE. The ends were cut back, 2 bases at V and 8 bases at J, with 16 bases in the middle. CDR3 residues: CASSVRGEGKEAFF. The CDR3 nucleotides are TGTGCCAGCAGCGTTCGGGGGGAGGGAAAAGAAGCTTTCTTT.

This clone was counted once. This chain uses TRBV19 with TRBJ2-7; 7 bases are a match to TRBD1. The V gene's germline CDR1 is LNHDA and CDR2 SQIVND (reference sequence). V lost 2 bases and J lost 3; bases outside the gene matches: 19. The length of the CDR3 is 19 residues. The CDR3 DNA sequence: TGTGCCAGTAGTATAAGCTTAGGTTCCGACAGGGAGCTTTTCTACGAGCAGTACTTC. The encoded protein is CASSISLGSDRELFYEQYF.

The V call is TRBV18, the J call TRBJ1-2, with D possibly matching TRBD1 (5 bases). V lost 5 bases to trimming and J lost 8 bases, with 12 bases between them. This CDR3 is built from 12 residues. Germline CDR1 reads KGHSH; CDR2 reads LQKENI. CDR3 in DNA: TGTGCCAGCTCAGTCCAGGGTGAGGGCTACACCTTC. Translation gives CASSVQGEGYTF.

The sample holds one count of this clone. V gene TRBV2 combines with J gene TRBJ2-6; D is perhaps TRBD1 (6 bases). Between the trimmed V and J ends, which lost 9 bases and 1 base, there was a span of 7 bases. This CDR3 has 13 residues. The V gene's germline CDR1 is SNHLY and CDR2 FYNNEI. CDR3: CARGASGANVLTF. Written as DNA, the CDR3 is TGTGCCAGGGGGGCTTCTGGGGCCAACGTCCTGACTTTC.

This clone was detected many times. The rearrangement uses TRBV2 and TRBJ2-7; no reliable D call. Trimming shortened V by 3 bases and J by 9 bases, and 9 bases separated the two germline ends. The CDR3 loop spans 11 amino acids. Germline V gives CDR1 SNHLY, CDR2 FYNNEI. CDR3 protein: CASSENSGQYF. CDR3 coding DNA: TGTGCCAGCAGTGAGAACTCTGGGCAGTACTTC.

This chain joins TRBV5-1 and TRBJ2-1; D is ambiguous. From germline, CDR1 is SGHRS and CDR2 YFSETQ. The CDR3 runs to 13 residues. Trimming left V 5 bases short and J 7 bases short, with 13 bases between. This chain's CDR3 is CASRGQSDNEQFF. CDR3 in DNA: TGCGCCAGCAGGGGCCAAAGCGATAATGAGCAGTTCTTC.

V gene TRBV20-1 combines with J gene TRBJ1-2; 7 bases are shared with TRBD1. CDR1 and CDR2 (germline): DFQATT, SNEGSKA (reference sequence). V lost 4 bases, J lost 8 bases, and 4 bases stayed unmatched. This CDR3 has 11 residues. The CDR3 sequence is CSATQGGGYTF. The CDR3 DNA follows: TGCAGTGCTACCCAGGGGGGCGGCTACACCTTC.

The rearrangement joins TRBV28 to TRBJ1-1; D ambiguous. The V gene lost 4 bases and the J gene lost 8 bases, with 14 bases spanning the gap. The CDR3 totals 13 residues. The germline V gene has CDR1 MDHEN and CDR2 SYDVKM. Here the CDR3 DNA reads TGTGCCAGCAGTTCTCCTCTAAACCCGGAAGCTTTCTTT. Protein product: CASSSPLNPEAFF.

The chain uses TRBV5-1 and TRBJ2-7; D not certain. The CDR3 contains 14 residues. V dropped 0 bases and J dropped 3 bases, with 10 bases sitting between them. Germline V gene data show CDR1 as SGHRS and CDR2 as YFSETQ. CDR3 DNA: TGCGCCAGCAGCTTGGCCAGTGGAATCTACGAGCAGTACTTC. As protein: CASSLASGIYEQYF. Combining the CDR3 with reference TRBV5-1 and TRBJ2-7 gives the whole variable domain KAGVTQTPRYLIKTRGQQVTLSCSPISGHRSVSWYQQTPGQGLQFLFEYFSETQRNKGNFPGRFSGRQFSNSRSEMNVSTLELGDSALYLCASSLASGIYEQYFGPGTRLTVT.

The chain recombines TRBV18 with TRBJ1-1, with 10 bases lining up with TRBD1. Per the germline V gene, CDR1 is KGHSH and CDR2 is LQKENI. The trim removed 5 bases at V and 1 base at J, leaving 10 bases unmatched. The CDR3 totals 17 residues. The CDR3 nucleotides are TGTGCCAGCTCAGCCTTAGGACAGGGGGTGGGGAACACTGAAGCTTTCTTT. Translation gives CASSALGQGVGNTEAFF.

The genes are TRBV7-9 and TRBJ1-2, with TRBD1 as a possible D gene (6 bases). The ends were cut back, 1 base at V and 8 bases at J, with 17 bases in the middle. Germline lookup yields CDR1 SEHNR and CDR2 FQNEAQ (reference sequence). The CDR3 contains 15 residues. CDR3 sequence reads: CASSLGVGASGGYTF. In DNA, the CDR3 is TGTGCCAGCAGCTTAGGTGTGGGGGCTAGTGGCGGCTACACCTTC.

The chain uses TRBV4-1 and TRBJ2-7, with 10 bases fitting TRBD1. The CDR3 contains 15 residues. Germline CDR1 and CDR2: MGHRA and YSYEKL. Unmatched junction bases numbered 8, after V lost 4 bases and J lost 5 bases. In DNA, the CDR3 is TGCGCCAGCAGCCCCCGGGGACAGGGGTCCCACGAGCAGTACTTC. Translated: CASSPRGQGSHEQYF.

This chain uses TRBV5-1 with TRBJ2-3; possible D gene TRBD1, 6 bases. With 4 bases removed from V and 2 bases from J, the gap between germline ends came to 14 bases. Looked up from germline, CDR1 is SGHRS and CDR2 is YFSETQ. This CDR3 region has 15 residues. CDR3: CASSPNSGATDTQYF. The CDR3 DNA follows: TGCGCCAGCAGCCCAAATTCAGGGGCCACAGATACGCAGTATTTT.

The chain employs TRBV5-4 and TRBJ2-3; D is unclear. The CDR3 runs 15 residues. CDR1 is SGHNT and CDR2 is YYREEE in the germline V gene (reference sequence). Trimming took off 0 bases at V and 3 bases at J, with 11 bases between the two ends. CDR3 nucleotide sequence: TGTGCCAGCAGCTTGGCGCAGGCTACAACAGATACGCAGTATTTT. It specifies CASSLAQATTDTQYF.

This chain links TRBV10-2 with TRBJ2-3, with 7 nucleotides matching TRBD2. Germline V gives CDR1 WSHSY, CDR2 SAAADI. CDR3 length equals 14 residues. V was pared by 4 bases and J by 8 bases, with 9 bases of the junction left unmatched. The CDR3 region is CASSGGGRGPTQYF. CDR3 in DNA: TGCGCCAGCAGTGGTGGAGGGAGGGGCCCTACGCAGTATTTT.

The chain combines TRBV7-9 with TRBJ1-5, with D tentatively TRBD1 (5 bases). The V and J ends lost 1 base and 5 bases respectively, with 12 bases between them. This CDR3 is built from 15 residues. Germline CDR1 is SEHNR and CDR2 is FQNEAQ (reference sequence). In DNA, the CDR3 is TGTGCCAGCAGCTTAGGACAGTCCAAAGATCAGCCCCAGCATTTT. Translating it yields CASSLGQSKDQPQHF.